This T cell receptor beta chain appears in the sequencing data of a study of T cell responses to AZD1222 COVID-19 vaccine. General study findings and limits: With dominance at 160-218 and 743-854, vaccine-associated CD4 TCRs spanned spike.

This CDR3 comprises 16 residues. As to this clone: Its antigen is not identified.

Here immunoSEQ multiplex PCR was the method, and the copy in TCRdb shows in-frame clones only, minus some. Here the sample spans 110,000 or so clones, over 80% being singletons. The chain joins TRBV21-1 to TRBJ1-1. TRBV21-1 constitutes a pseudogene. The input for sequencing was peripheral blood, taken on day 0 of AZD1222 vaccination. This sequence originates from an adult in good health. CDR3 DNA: TGTGCCAGCAGCAAAGAGGGACTCCGGATGTGCACTGAAGCTTTCTTT. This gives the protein CASSKEGLRMCTEAFF.